This T cell receptor (beta chain) was recorded in a study of neurological immune-mediated disorders. The cDNA was generated through 5'RACE incorporating 10-nucleotide random UMIs. Per sequencing run, 15-18 subjects together gave over 190 million TCR-beta sequences. MiXCR, run by TCRdb on the 5' RACE reads, gives a single entry per CDR3 protein. Here the sample spans 39,000 or so distinct CDR3 sequences, 2.5% being singletons. The unsorted libraries were made from 2 million PBMCs kept at -80 C. For this clonotype: The target antigen is unknown. A read error may produce the germline difference seen at one junction end.

Study results and caveats: In HTLV-1-associated myelopathy, TCR clonal expansion was greatest, and in multiple sclerosis it was least, below healthy controls.

The CDR3 loop spans 13 amino acids. Germline V gives CDR1 DFQATT, CDR2 SNEGSKA (reference sequence). The rearrangement uses TRBV20-1 and TRBJ2-1; the D is unclear. The sample comprised PBMCs. This sequence originates from a man aged 25-45 years with multiple sclerosis. The CDR3 spells CSARSVSHNEQFF. The CDR3 region has the DNA TGCAGTGCTAGAAGTGTCTCCCACAATGAGCAGTTCTTC.